These 10 T cell receptor beta chains were sequenced from one sample in a study of PD-L1 blockade in urothelial cancer. Time point specified: peripheral blood 6 weeks after treatment start. TCRdb keeps only in-frame clones here, not all; method: immunoSEQ multiplex PCR. The profile shows fewer than 90,000 clones, about 91% of them singletons. Here the sequenced sample was PBMCs, taken around atezolizumab (anti-PD-L1) treatment. Receptor source: an elderly woman with urothelial cancer.

The rearrangement joins TRBV4-1 to TRBJ2-3, with TRBD1 matching over 8 bases. Looked up from germline, CDR1 is MGHRA and CDR2 is YSYEKL. V dropped 4 bases and J dropped 1; count of bases not matched to a gene: 7. The CDR3 spans 16 residues. The CDR3 nucleotides read TGCGCCAGCAGCCGGGGGGAGACAGGGGGCACAGATACGCAGTATTTT. It yields the protein CASSRGETGGTDTQYF.

This sequence joins TRBV5-6 and TRBJ1-2; D is uncertain. Between the trimmed V and J ends, which lost 3 bases and 5 bases, there was a span of 8 bases. The V gene's germline CDR1 is SGHDT and CDR2 YYEEEE. The length of the CDR3 is 12 residues. DNA of the CDR3: TGTGCCAGCAGCTCCCAGATTTATGGCTACACCTTC. Its translation: CASSSQIYGYTF. Full variable domain (remainder filled in from reference TRBV5-6 and TRBJ1-2): DAGVTQSPTHLIKTRGQQVTLRCSPKSGHDTVSWYQQALGQGPQFIFQYYEEEERQRGNFPDRFSGHQFPNYSSELNVNALLLGDSALYLCASSSQIYGYTFGSGTRLTVV.

The chain employs TRBV28 and TRBJ2-6; the D is unclear. Looked up from germline, CDR1 is MDHEN and CDR2 is SYDVKM. The ends were cut back, 2 bases at V and 0 bases at J, with 5 bases in the middle. CDR3 length equals 15 residues. For the CDR3, the DNA is TGTGCCAGCAGTTTAAGAGGCTCTGGGGCCAACGTCCTGACTTTC. Translated: CASSLRGSGANVLTF. The variable domain in full, completed from reference TRBV28 and TRBJ2-6, reads DVKVTQSSRYLVKRTGEKVFLECVQDMDHENMFWYRQDPGLGLRLIYFSYDVKMKEKGDIPEGYSVSREKKERFSLILESASTNQTSMYLCASSLRGSGANVLTFGAGSRLTVL.

The gene calls are TRBV4-2 and TRBJ2-3; 8 bases agree with TRBD2. This CDR3 has 15 amino acids. Per germline, CDR1 LGHNA and CDR2 YNFKEQ. Trimming cost V 7 bases and J 6 bases; bases outside gene matches: 12. CDR3 residues: CASTPRAGGSDTQYF. CDR3 nucleotides: TGTGCCAGCACCCCAAGGGCGGGAGGTTCGGATACGCAGTATTTT.

This clone was counted a single time. The CDR3 DNA reads as TGTGCCACCGCCGGGACTCGGTCCGGGGAGCTGTTTTTT. It yields the protein CATAGTRSGELFF. J is TRBJ2-2 and V is TRBV19, with D possibly TRBD2 on 6 matching bases. The germline V gene encodes CDR1 LNHDA and CDR2 SQIVND (reference sequence). V was shortened by 10 bases and J by 6 bases, with 15 bases between the two germline ends. This CDR3 has 13 amino acids.

The chain employs TRBV27 and TRBJ2-1, with 10 bases matching TRBD2. V was pared by 7 bases and J by 7 bases, with 7 bases of the junction left unmatched. The CDR3 is 14 residues long. Germline CDR1 reads MNHEY; CDR2 reads SMNVEV (reference sequence). As DNA, the CDR3 is TGTGCCAGCATGATACTAGCGGGATTTAATGAGCAGTTCTTC. This gives the protein CASMILAGFNEQFF.

V and J are TRBV11-2 and TRBJ2-3, with TRBD2 matching 8 bases. Germline CDR1 is SGHAT and CDR2 is FQNNGV. There are 17 residues in the CDR3. The V segment lost 2 bases and the J segment 7 bases; nucleotides outside the gene matches: 14. As DNA, the CDR3 is TGTGCCAGCAGCTTAAATTCCGACTTAGCGGGGTCGAATACGCAGTATTTT. Protein sequence: CASSLNSDLAGSNTQYF.

V is TRBV5-6 and J is TRBJ1-2; D is ambiguous. The CDR3 runs 17 residues. Trimming stripped 2 bases from V and 3 bases from J, with 20 bases between. CDR1 and CDR2 (germline): SGHDT, YYEEEE. The CDR3 DNA reads TGTGCCAGCAGCTTCCTCAGCATGGAGCGGGGAGACTATGGCTACACCTTC. This sequence encodes CASSFLSMERGDYGYTF.

This chain connects TRBV19 to TRBJ2-5; tentatively, D is TRBD1 (5 bases). The CDR3 runs 11 residues. V lost 10 bases and J lost 2, with 8 bases in between. Germline assignment: CDR1 LNHDA and CDR2 SQIVND (reference sequence). The CDR3 DNA follows: TGTGCCACTAGACAGCAAGAGACCCAGTACTTC. It translates to CATRQQETQYF.

This rearrangement joins TRBV7-3 to TRBJ2-3, with 11 bases identical to TRBD2. Germline V CDR1 and CDR2: SGHTA, FQGTGA. This CDR3 region has 15 residues. With 4 bases clipped from V and 4 bases from J, the junction kept 4 bases outside the gene matches. CDR3 DNA: TGTGCCAGCAGCTCCTTAGCGGGAGGGGCAGATACGCAGTATTTT. Encoded protein: CASSSLAGGADTQYF. The full variable domain, in which reference TRBV7-3 and TRBJ2-3 provide the parts outside the CDR3, is GAGVSQTPSNKVTEKGKYVELRCDPISGHTALYWYRQSLGQGPEFLIYFQGTGAADDSGLPNDRFFAVRPEGSVSTLKIQRTERGDSAVYLCASSSLAGGADTQYFGPGTRLTVL.